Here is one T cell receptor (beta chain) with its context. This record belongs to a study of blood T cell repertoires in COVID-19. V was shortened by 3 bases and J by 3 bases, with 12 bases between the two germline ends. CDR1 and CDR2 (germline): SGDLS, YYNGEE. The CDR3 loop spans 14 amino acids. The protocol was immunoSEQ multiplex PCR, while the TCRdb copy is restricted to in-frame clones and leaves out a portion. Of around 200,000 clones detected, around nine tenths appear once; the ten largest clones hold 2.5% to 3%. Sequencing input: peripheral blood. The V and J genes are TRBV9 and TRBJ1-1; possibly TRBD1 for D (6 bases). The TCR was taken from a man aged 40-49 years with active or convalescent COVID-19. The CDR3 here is CASSARGIDTEAFF. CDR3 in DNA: TGTGCCAGCAGCGCCAGGGGTATCGACACTGAAGCTTTCTTT.